The rows below give T cell receptor beta chains drawn from one sample of a study of blood T cell repertoires in COVID-19. Generated by immunoSEQ multiplex PCR, the TCRdb table keeps only in-frame clones and is missing some. The sample includes about 250,000 clones, about three quarters of them seen just once. Sequencing used peripheral blood. The receptors come from a woman aged 80 or over with acute or convalescent COVID-19. Each CDR3 is given with its conserved first and last residue.

j_call v_call cdr3_aa
TRBJ1-6 TRBV30 CAWFGPGTLYSPLHF
TRBJ1-5 TRBV18 CASSLGQGGNQPQHF
TRBJ1-5 TRBV5-1 CASSLGTSGSNQPQHF
TRBJ1-6 TRBV13 CASSLASGNSPLHF
TRBJ1-2 TRBV11-2 CASSLEPGTDGYTF
TRBJ1-5 TRBV19 CASITTGGGSSNQPQHF
TRBJ1-3 TRBV3-1/TRBV3-2 CASSQQQGLFSGNTIYF
TRBJ2-3 TRBV7-3 CASSFGGTDTQYF
TRBJ2-3 TRBV29-1 CSLEGVDTQYF
TRBJ1-1 TRBV5-1 CASSLETFDTEAFF
TRBJ1-2 TRBV5-4 CASSGVRGGYGYTF
TRBJ2-1 TRBV5-4 CASSPMGDRGVNEQFF
TRBJ1-4 TRBV5-5 CASSLADRVGVEKLFF
TRBJ2-1 TRBV6-1 CASSDSGISFDEQFF
TRBJ1-1 TRBV7-9 CASSPGTGHGTEAFF
TRBJ2-1 TRBV9 CASSFGTGLYNEQFF
TRBJ1-2 TRBV7-2 CASSHTRNGYGYTF
TRBJ2-2 TRBV4-3 CASSQERGYDTGELFF
TRBJ1-2 TRBV21-1 CASSKETNHGYTF
TRBJ1-2 TRBV6-6 CASSYQTGQSYGYTF
TRBJ2-5 TRBV6-5 CASSYSYSQETQYF
TRBJ2-7 TRBV24-1 CATSEDSSYEQYF
TRBJ2-7 TRBV2 CASRGTVAIYEQYF
TRBJ1-5 TRBV28 CASSGAGGSGQPQHF
TRBJ2-7 TRBV27 CASSFGQTPYEQYF
TRBJ2-7 TRBV18 CASSPDRSYEQYF
TRBJ2-1 TRBV28 CASSLVRQGGNEQFF
TRBJ2-7 TRBV11-2 CASSLAGAPEQYF
TRBJ2-3 TRBV6-5 CASSYLDTQYF
TRBJ2-1 TRBV25-1 CASSEGSGGPNNEQFF
TRBJ2-2 TRBV5-6 CASSPRTGDSGELFF
TRBJ1-2 TRBV3-1/TRBV3-2 CASSPGAYGYTF